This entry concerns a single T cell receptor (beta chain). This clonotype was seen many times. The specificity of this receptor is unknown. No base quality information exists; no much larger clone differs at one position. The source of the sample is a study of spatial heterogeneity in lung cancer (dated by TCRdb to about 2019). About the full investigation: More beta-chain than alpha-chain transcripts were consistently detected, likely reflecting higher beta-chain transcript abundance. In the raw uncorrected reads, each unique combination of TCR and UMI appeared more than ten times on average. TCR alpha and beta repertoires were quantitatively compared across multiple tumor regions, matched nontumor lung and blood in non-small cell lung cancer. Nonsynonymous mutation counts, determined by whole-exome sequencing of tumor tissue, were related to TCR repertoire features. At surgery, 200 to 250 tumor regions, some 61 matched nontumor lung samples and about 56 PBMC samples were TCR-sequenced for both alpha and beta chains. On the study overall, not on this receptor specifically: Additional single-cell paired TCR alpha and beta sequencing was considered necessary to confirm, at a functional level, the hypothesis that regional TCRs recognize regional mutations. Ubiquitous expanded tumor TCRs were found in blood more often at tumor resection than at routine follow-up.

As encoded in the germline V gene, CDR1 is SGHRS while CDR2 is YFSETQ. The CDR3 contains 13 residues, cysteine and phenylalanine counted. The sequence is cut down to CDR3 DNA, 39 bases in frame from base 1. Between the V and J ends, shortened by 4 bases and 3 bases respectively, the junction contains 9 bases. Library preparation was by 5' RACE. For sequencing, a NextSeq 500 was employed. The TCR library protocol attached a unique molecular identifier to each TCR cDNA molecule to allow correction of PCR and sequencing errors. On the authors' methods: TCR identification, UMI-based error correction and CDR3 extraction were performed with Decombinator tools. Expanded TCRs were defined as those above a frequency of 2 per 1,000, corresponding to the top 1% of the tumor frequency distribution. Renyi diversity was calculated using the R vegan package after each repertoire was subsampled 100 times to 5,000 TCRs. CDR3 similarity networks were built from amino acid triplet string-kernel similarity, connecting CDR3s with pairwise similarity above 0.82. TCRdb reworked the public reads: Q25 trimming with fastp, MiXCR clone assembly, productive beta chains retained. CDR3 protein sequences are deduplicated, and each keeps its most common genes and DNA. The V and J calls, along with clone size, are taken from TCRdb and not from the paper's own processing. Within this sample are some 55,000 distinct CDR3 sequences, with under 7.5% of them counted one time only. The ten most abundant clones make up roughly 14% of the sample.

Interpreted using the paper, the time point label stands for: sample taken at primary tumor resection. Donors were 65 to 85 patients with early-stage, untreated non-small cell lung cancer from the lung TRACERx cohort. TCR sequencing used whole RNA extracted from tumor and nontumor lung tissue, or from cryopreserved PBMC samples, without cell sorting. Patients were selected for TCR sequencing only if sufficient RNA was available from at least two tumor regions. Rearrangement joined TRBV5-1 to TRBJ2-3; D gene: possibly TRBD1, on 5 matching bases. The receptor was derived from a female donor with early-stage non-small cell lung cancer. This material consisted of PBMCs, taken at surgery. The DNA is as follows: TGCGCCAGCAGCAGGGGTGTGACAGATACGCAGTATTTT. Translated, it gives CASSRGVTDTQYF.